Below, 8 T cell receptor beta chains from the same sample are listed, as sequenced in a study of OX40 agonist ivuxolimab in advanced cancers. The method was immunoSEQ multiplex PCR; TCRdb's version includes in-frame clones alone and lacks a portion of them. In the table there are 40,000 or so clones, about 89% of which are singletons. The sample was CD4+ or CD8+ T cells sorted from blood, taken in a trial of the OX40 agonist ivuxolimab. The receptors were gathered from an adult with an advanced solid tumor such as melanoma, head and neck, liver or kidney cancer.

This rearrangement joins TRBV11-2 to TRBJ1-1; 10 bases match TRBD1. CDR1 SGHAT and CDR2 FQNNGV come from the germline V gene. The trim removed 5 bases at V and 6 bases at J, leaving 9 bases unmatched. The length of the CDR3 is 15 residues. The CDR3 loop is CASSRRTGGGPEAFF. CDR3 coding DNA: TGTGCCAGCAGCCGAAGGACAGGGGGGGGTCCTGAAGCTTTCTTT.

Concerning this clone: A read error may explain this, as a much larger clone is one base away. The sample has other DNA sequences that encode this CDR3 too. The V gene is TRBV28, the J gene TRBJ1-1; no clear D gene. CDR1 and CDR2 (germline): MDHEN, SYDVKM. This CDR3 contains 13 residues. V lost 5 bases, J lost 0 bases, and 7 bases lay in between. CDR3 residues: CASSGVMNTEAFF. The CDR3 DNA reads as TGTGCCAGCAGTGGGGTCATGAACACTGAAGCTTTCTTT.

The chain combines TRBV28 with TRBJ1-2, with 8 bases identical to TRBD1. The CDR3 has 14 amino acids. Germline CDR1 is MDHEN and CDR2 is SYDVKM. Trimming took 8 bases from V and 8 from J; bases not matched to a gene: 13. The chain's CDR3 is CASGDTGGGDGYTF. DNA for the CDR3: TGTGCCAGCGGGGACACAGGGGGTGGAGACGGCTACACCTTC.

The chain employs TRBV11-2 and TRBJ2-1, with TRBD1 as a possible D gene (5 bases). Trimming left V 7 bases short and J 9 bases short, with 25 bases between. Per the germline V gene, CDR1 is SGHAT and CDR2 is FQNNGV. The length of the CDR3 is 16 residues. This chain's CDR3 is CASNQPAAGPYSEQFF. The CDR3 DNA reads as TGTGCCAGCAACCAACCCGCAGCAGGGCCGTATAGTGAGCAGTTCTTC.

The CDR3 nucleotides read TGTGCCAGCAGTTTCCCGGGACTAGCGGCCTACAATGAGCAGTTCTTC. This gives the protein CASSFPGLAAYNEQFF. The chain carries TRBV4-2 and TRBJ2-1; 11 bases are a match to TRBD2. Germline V gene sequence: CDR1 LGHNA, CDR2 YNFKEQ. Trimming at V came to 6 bases and at J to 2 bases, leaving 6 bases not matched to a gene. The CDR3 is 16 amino acids.

CDR3 DNA: TGTGCCAGCAGGTCCGCGTTAATAGGGGCCCCGGATGAGCAGTTCTTC. It encodes CASRSALIGAPDEQFF. This chain uses TRBV5-6 with TRBJ2-1, with TRBD1 as a possible D gene (5 bases). CDR3 length: 16 amino acids. The germline CDR1 and CDR2 sequences are SGHDT and YYEEEE. V was shortened by 5 bases and J by 8 bases, with 23 bases between the two germline ends.

With regard to this clone: Relative to the germline gene, one junction end is altered; a read error may explain this. This chain uses TRBV16 with TRBJ1-4, with a possible D match to TRBD1 (5 bases). This CDR3 contains 13 residues. The germline V gene encodes CDR1 KGHSY and CDR2 FQNENV. Here the CDR3 reads CASSQSFLGDSLF. CDR3 DNA: TGTGCCAGCAGCCAATCTTTTCTTGGGGACTCGCTTTTT.

This chain joins TRBV6-6 and TRBJ1-2; D gene ambiguous. V was shortened by 2 bases and J by 8 bases, with 18 bases between the two germline ends. The germline V gene encodes CDR1 MNHNY and CDR2 SVGAGI (reference sequence). The CDR3 totals 15 residues. The CDR3 protein is CASSYRRAPTRGYTF. The CDR3 DNA reads TGTGCCAGCAGTTACCGCCGGGCCCCAACAAGAGGCTACACCTTC.